A single sample gave rise to the 14 T cell receptor beta chains below, sequenced in a study of T cell responses to AZD1222 COVID-19 vaccine. The assay was immunoSEQ multiplex PCR, and TCRdb's table has in-frame clones only and misses some. This sample has about 120,000 clones, with 90% found just once. The input for sequencing was peripheral blood, taken on day 0 of AZD1222 vaccination. These receptors were collected from an adult in good health.

This clone was detected only a few times. The chain recombines TRBV7-2 with TRBJ1-3, with D tentatively TRBD1 (6 bases). The CDR3 has 13 residues. Germline V lookup: CDR1 SGHTA, CDR2 FQGNSA. Trimming took 3 bases from V and 7 from J, leaving 10 bases between them. CDR3 in amino acids: CASSFERGNTIYF. DNA of the CDR3: TGTGCCAGCAGCTTCGAAAGGGGGAACACCATATATTTT.

This clone was seen a few times. V is TRBV4-1 and J is TRBJ2-3, with D possibly being TRBD1 (6 bases). The germline V gene has CDR1 MGHRA and CDR2 YSYEKL. V dropped 0 bases and J dropped 3 bases, with 28 bases sitting between them. CDR3 length: 21 amino acids. CDR3 region: CASSQEGQGMYYYGLTDTQYF. The CDR3 region has the DNA TGCGCCAGCAGCCAAGAAGGGCAGGGGATGTACTATTATGGGTTGACAGATACGCAGTATTTT.

The sample holds many counts of this clone. The genes are TRBV27 and TRBJ2-1, with TRBD1 identical over 9 bases. J lost 7 bases, V lost 10 bases, and 5 bases had no gene match. This CDR3 has 12 amino acids. Germline-derived CDR1 and CDR2 are MNHEY and SMNVEV (reference sequence). In DNA form, the CDR3 reads TGTGCCACCAGGACAGGGGTGAATGAGCAGTTCTTC. Protein sequence: CATRTGVNEQFF.

The chain links TRBV5-5 to TRBJ1-1; no definite D call. Germline assignment: CDR1 SGHKS and CDR2 YYEKEE (reference sequence). CDR3 size: 14 residues. V was cut by 4 bases and J by 0 bases, with 10 bases left in between. CDR3 amino acids: CASSLGPMNTEAFF. CDR3 bases: TGTGCCAGCAGCCTCGGACCGATGAACACTGAAGCTTTCTTT.

The chain has TRBV13 and TRBJ2-1; no clear D. The V end was cut by 5 bases, the J end by 7 bases, with 9 bases between. Germline loops: CDR1 PRHDT, CDR2 FYEKMQ (reference sequence). This CDR3 spans 12 amino acids. Here the CDR3 reads CASSPDRNEQFF. The CDR3 DNA is TGTGCCAGCAGCCCAGACCGGAATGAGCAGTTCTTC. Variable domain in full (rest from reference TRBV13 and TRBJ2-1): AAGVIQSPRHLIKEKRETATLKCYPIPRHDTVYWYQQGPGQDPQFLISFYEKMQSDKGSIPDRFSAQQFSDYHSELNMSSLELGDSALYFCASSPDRNEQFFGPGTRLTVL.

The J gene is TRBJ1-5, the V gene TRBV9, with TRBD1 identical over 7 bases. Germline-derived CDR1 and CDR2 are SGDLS and YYNGEE. The trim removed 0 bases at V and 3 bases at J, leaving 3 bases unmatched. This CDR3 has 15 residues. The CDR3 spells CASSVGTGFNQPQHF. CDR3 in DNA: TGTGCCAGCAGCGTAGGGACAGGCTTCAATCAGCCCCAGCATTTT.

The CDR3 DNA sequence: TGTGCCTGGAGTAGGGGGGCGCTGAACGAGCAGTACTTC. As protein: CAWSRGALNEQYF. The chain couples TRBV30 to TRBJ2-7; D might be TRBD1 or TRBD2, each matching 6 bases. CDR1 and CDR2 (germline): GTSNPN, SVGIG (reference sequence). The length of the CDR3 is 13 residues. Trimming stripped 2 bases from V and 5 bases from J, with 13 bases between.

The rearrangement joins TRBV28 to TRBJ2-5, with no clear D. From germline, CDR1 is MDHEN and CDR2 SYDVKM. Trimming removed 7 bases from V and 1 base from J, with 7 bases in between. The CDR3 extends over 12 amino acids. CDR3 residues: CASTQSQETQYF. CDR3 sequence (DNA): TGTGCCAGCACGCAGAGCCAAGAGACCCAGTACTTC.

The rearrangement uses TRBV18 and TRBJ1-1; 8 bases agree with TRBD1. The CDR3 length is 17 residues. CDR1 is KGHSH and CDR2 is LQKENI in the germline V gene. J was trimmed by 3 bases and V by 1 base; bases with no gene match: 10. The CDR3 here is CASSPRGQGAGDTEAFF. As DNA, the CDR3 is TGTGCCAGCTCACCACGGGGGCAGGGGGCAGGGGACACTGAAGCTTTCTTT. Based on the CDR3 plus reference TRBV18 and TRBJ1-1, the full variable domain is NAGVMQNPRHLVRRRGQEARLRCSPMKGHSHVYWYRQLPEEGLKFMVYLQKENIIDESGMPKERFSAEFPKEGPSILRIQQVVRGDSAAYFCASSPRGQGAGDTEAFFGQGTRLTVV.

This chain links TRBV9 with TRBJ2-3; D is undetermined. This CDR3 has 12 amino acids. CDR1 SGDLS and CDR2 YYNGEE come from the germline V gene. V lost 3 bases and J 2 bases, leaving 4 bases between the germline ends. The CDR3 loop is CASSGYTDTQYF. The CDR3 nucleotides are TGTGCCAGCAGCGGGTACACAGATACGCAGTATTTT. The entire variable domain, with the rest obtained from reference TRBV9 and TRBJ2-3, is as follows: DSGVTQTPKHLITATGQRVTLRCSPRSGDLSVYWYQQSLDQGLQFLIQYYNGEERAKGNILERFSAQQFPDLHSELNLSSLELGDSALYFCASSGYTDTQYFGPGTRLTVL.

The rearrangement uses TRBV5-8 and TRBJ2-5, with D perhaps TRBD2 (5 bases). V lost 1 base to trimming and J lost 4 bases, with 17 bases between them. The germline V gene encodes CDR1 SGHTS and CDR2 YDEGEE. This CDR3 comprises 16 residues. CDR3 nucleotide sequence: TGTGCCAGCAGCTTGCGCGGGCGGTCAGGAATAGAGACCCAGTACTTC. It translates to CASSLRGRSGIETQYF. The full variable domain, in which reference TRBV5-8 and TRBJ2-5 provide the parts outside the CDR3, is EAGVTQSPTHLIKTRGQQATLRCSPISGHTSVYWYQQALGLGLQFLLWYDEGEERNRGNFPPRFSGRQFPNYSSELNVNALELEDSALYLCASSLRGRSGIETQYFGPGTRLLVL.

The chain combines TRBV6-1 with TRBJ1-4, with a weak D call TRBD1 (5 bases). Trimming cost V 2 bases and J 10 bases, with 8 bases left between them. The CDR3 is made up of 12 amino acids. Germline CDR1 is MNHNS and CDR2 is SASEGT. CDR3 sequence (DNA): TGTGCCAGCAGTGAATCCCAGGGAAAACTGTTTTTT. Its protein is CASSESQGKLFF.

V gene TRBV6-5 combines with J gene TRBJ2-7, with 10 positions matching TRBD1. Germline V gene data show CDR1 as MNHEY and CDR2 as SVGAGI. With 3 bases clipped from V and 5 bases from J, the junction kept 7 bases outside the gene matches. This CDR3 is built from 15 residues. The CDR3 DNA sequence: TGTGCCAGCAGTTATCTTGGGACAGGGGTCCACGAGCAGTACTTC. It yields the protein CASSYLGTGVHEQYF.

This chain joins TRBV24-1 and TRBJ1-2; 9 bases fit TRBD1. This CDR3 has 15 residues. With 3 bases clipped from V and 8 bases from J, the junction kept 9 bases outside the gene matches. Germline V CDR1 and CDR2: KGHDR, SFDVKD. The CDR3 nucleotides are TGTGCCACCAGTGATGCTCCGGGGACAGGGATGGGCTACACCTTC. Residues: CATSDAPGTGMGYTF.